This T cell receptor beta chain was identified in a study of OX40 agonist ivuxolimab in advanced cancers. At the level of the study: Prior checkpoint blockade (anti-PD-1, anti-PD-L1 or anti-CTLA-4) was permitted; approximately 44% had it.

Note on this clone: What it binds is unknown.

TCRdb's table, derived via immunoSEQ multiplex PCR, lists solely in-frame clones and lacks some. The sample consists of 50,000 to 80,000 clones, 80% to 90% of them appearing once. Whole-study findings and limits: In the 0.1 to 3.0 mg/kg range, CD4+ and CD8+ blood T cells had expanded clonally by week 6.

CDR3 length equals 15 residues. The V gene's germline CDR1 is SGHRS and CDR2 YFSETQ. The V gene end was trimmed by 5 bases and the J gene end by 1 base; junction bases not matched to a gene: 5. V gene TRBV5-1 combines with J gene TRBJ1-5, with 8 bases identical to TRBD1. Sequencing used CD4+ or CD8+ T cells sorted from blood, obtained in a trial of the OX40 agonist ivuxolimab. The sequence came from an adult with an advanced solid tumor such as melanoma, head and neck, liver or kidney cancer. This CDR3 is CASRRTGNSNQPQHF. CDR3 in DNA: TGCGCCAGCAGGAGGACAGGGAACAGCAATCAGCCCCAGCATTTT.